A selection of T cell receptor beta chains follows, all from one sample in a study of post-analysis software for immune sequencing data. One entry per CDR3 protein, called by TCRdb with MiXCR from the PCR reads. Of about 760,000 distinct CDR3 sequences listed, less than 35% are singletons. Sequences were obtained from blood. These receptors were collected from a girl aged 10 to 17 with multiple sclerosis. Each CDR3 is given with its conserved first and last residue.

V,length,CDR3
TRBV29-1,12,CGVRRVDTEAFF
TRBV28,15,CASSPPSGSFDEQYF
TRBV28,13,CASSRTGLGEQVF
TRBV20-1,15,CSARGQTGRTDTQYF
TRBV3-1,15,CASSQDRTSRALQYF
TRBV6-1,14,CASSANPQGNGYTF
TRBV20-1,21,CSAAKGWGTITHGSGANVLTF
TRBV10-3,14,CAISYSTDLETQYF
TRBV7-9,13,CASSSLTGYGYTF
TRBV4-1,17,CASSQEGLAGQRDTQYF
TRBV7-6,17,CASSKPRGGSSADTQYF
TRBV3-1,16,CASSQWAQRGNNEQFF
TRBV5-1,17,CASSIGTSGRYQETQYF
TRBV2,14,CASTLALPTGGYTF
TRBV5-1,15,CASSRQHTTNEKLFF
TRBV4-2,15,CASSQRTGGTTEAFF
TRBV3-1,18,CASSQIRTSGSSTDTQYF
TRBV20-1,14,CSAREGGRVETQYF
TRBV29-1,18,CSVEGLAGGGRTYNEQFF
TRBV9,15,CASGGLAASYNEQFF
TRBV5-1,15,CANSLVPTGQETQYF
TRBV20-1,15,CSARRGTGSPNEQFF
TRBV15,14,CATSARLASGEQFF
TRBV7-8,14,CASSFRRVEETQYF
TRBV6-2/TRBV6-3,13,CASRWGRQETQYF
TRBV3-1,15,CASSQDAQSVKTQYF
TRBV4-3,19,CASSQDPAGFSGDRNEQFF